This T cell receptor beta chain comes out of a study of blood T cell repertoires in COVID-19. On the study more broadly: PBMCs, B-cell-depleted T cells, or T cells were the source of the cDNA or gDNA that made up the material.

This clone was counted a single time. The table came from immunoSEQ multiplex PCR; TCRdb's copy has only in-frame clones and leaves some out. Of around 97,000 clones in the sample, 70% to 90% were seen once. Germline CDR1 SGHNT, CDR2 YYREEE (reference sequence). This CDR3 has 15 amino acids. V was trimmed by 1 base and J by 1 base, leaving 11 bases between them. This clonotype originated in a man in his forties or fifties in a cohort sampled during active COVID-19. V usage is TRBV5-4 and J usage is TRBJ1-1; TRBD1 might be the D (6 bases). The sequenced sample was peripheral blood. The CDR3 loop is CASSLQDSRNTEAFF. The CDR3 DNA reads TGTGCCAGCAGCTTGCAGGACAGTCGGAACACTGAAGCTTTCTTT.